This TCR beta chain emerged from a study of Ad26.COV2.S vaccination and SARS-CoV-2 variants. Overall study results and limits: Vaccine recipients showed a spike-specific TCR breadth that was higher than in placebo recipients.

Clones were read by immunoSEQ multiplex PCR, and TCRdb kept only the in-frame ones, dropping some. The sample lists around 300,000 clones, roughly 90% seen once, with 5.5% in the top ten. CDR1 is LNHDA, CDR2 SQIVND, per germline (reference sequence). The CDR3 has 15 amino acids. Between the trimmed V and J ends, which lost 0 bases and 4 bases, there was a span of 12 bases. Treatment of the sample: some 19 received Ad26.COV2.S at low or high dose, single or two shots; five or six received placebo; per-sample allocation not given. On day 63 after the first injection, vaccine and placebo recipients gave samples. Donation was by an adult aged 18-55 years who was in Boston. Expression of Wuhan-strain SARS-CoV-2 spike came from the Ad26 vector that formed the vaccine. Note on this clone: Its matching antigen is unknown.

The sequence derives from a person aged 18 to 59 who received the Ad26.COV2.S COVID-19 vaccine or a placebo. The sample consisted of peripheral blood, taken in a trial of Ad26.COV2.S vaccine versus placebo. The gene calls are TRBV19 and TRBJ1-1, with a tentative D call TRBD1 (6 bases). This CDR3 is CASSIDVTGSTEAFF. CDR3 coding DNA: TGTGCCAGTAGTATAGATGTTACAGGGAGCACTGAAGCTTTCTTT. The full variable domain, rest sourced from reference TRBV19 and TRBJ1-1, is DGGITQSPKYLFRKEGQNVTLSCEQNLNHDAMYWYRQDPGQGLRLIYYSQIVNDFQKGDIAEGYSVSREKKESFPLTVTSAQKNPTAFYLCASSIDVTGSTEAFFGQGTRLTVV.